A single T cell receptor (beta chain) is shown here with its context. Its antigen is still unknown. This specimen comes from a study of T cell responses to AZD1222 COVID-19 vaccine. CDR3 length: 14 amino acids. Germline V gene data show CDR1 as MNHEY and CDR2 as SVGAGI. V dropped 6 bases and J dropped 4; count of bases not matched to a gene: 6. Study findings and constraints: Clonal diversity was possibly underestimated, and the donors were mostly white British, with more females. When two AZD1222 doses had been given, Spike-specific TCR breadth and depth rose.

Sequenced by immunoSEQ multiplex PCR; TCRdb stores in-frame clones only, minus some. The sample has 68,000 or so clones, 88% seen once; the top ten hold roughly 8%. This rearrangement joins TRBV6-5 to TRBJ2-1, with 7 bases matching TRBD2. The starting material was peripheral blood, obtained on day 0 of AZD1222 vaccination. The origin of this receptor is an adult in good health. The CDR3 protein is CASSLTSEYNEQFF. Here the CDR3 DNA reads TGTGCCAGCAGCCTTACTAGCGAGTACAATGAGCAGTTCTTC.